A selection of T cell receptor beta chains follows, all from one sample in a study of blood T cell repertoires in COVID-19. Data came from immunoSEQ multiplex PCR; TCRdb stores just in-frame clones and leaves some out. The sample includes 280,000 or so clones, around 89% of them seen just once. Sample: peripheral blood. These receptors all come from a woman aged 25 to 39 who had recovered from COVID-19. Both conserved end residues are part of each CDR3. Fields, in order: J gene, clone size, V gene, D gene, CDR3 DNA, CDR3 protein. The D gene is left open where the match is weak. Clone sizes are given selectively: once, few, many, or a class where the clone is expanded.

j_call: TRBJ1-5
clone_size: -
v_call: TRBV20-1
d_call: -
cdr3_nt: TGCAGTGCTAGTGTTATCGGTCAGCCCCAGCATTTT
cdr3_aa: CSASVIGQPQHF

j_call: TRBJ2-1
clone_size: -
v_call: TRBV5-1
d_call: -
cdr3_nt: TGCGCCAGCAGCTTGGCCGCGGGTAAGGTCCAGGAGCAGTTCTTC
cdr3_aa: CASSLAAGKVQEQFF

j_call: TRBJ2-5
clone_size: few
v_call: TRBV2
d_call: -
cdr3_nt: TGTGCCAGCAAAGGGCAGGGGCGGGAGACCCAGTACTTC
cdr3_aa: CASKGQGRETQYF

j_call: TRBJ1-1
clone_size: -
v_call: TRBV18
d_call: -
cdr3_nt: TGTGCCAGCTCGCATGGGGCAAACCGTGAAGCTTTCTTT
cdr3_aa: CASSHGANREAFF

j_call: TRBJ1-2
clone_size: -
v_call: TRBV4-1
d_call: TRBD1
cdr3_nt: TGCGCCAGCAGAGAGACGGATTACGGACAGGCGGGCTACACCTTC
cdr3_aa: CASRETDYGQAGYTF

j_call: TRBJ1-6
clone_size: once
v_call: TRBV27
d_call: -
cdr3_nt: TGTGCCAGCAGAGCAGGGTTTTCCTATAATTCACCCCTCCACTTT
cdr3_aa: CASRAGFSYNSPLHF

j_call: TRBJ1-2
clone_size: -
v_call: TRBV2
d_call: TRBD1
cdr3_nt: TGTGCCAGCACCATTCCGGCGCCAGGGGGAACTCCTAACTATGGCTACACCTTC
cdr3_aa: CASTIPAPGGTPNYGYTF

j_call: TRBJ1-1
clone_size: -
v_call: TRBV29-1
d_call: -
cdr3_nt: TGCATCTATAAGGTCCGGGGCACTGAAGCTTTCTTT
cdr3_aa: CIYKVRGTEAFF

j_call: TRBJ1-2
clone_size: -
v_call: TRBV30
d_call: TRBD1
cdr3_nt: TGTGCCTGGAGGAGGACAGGCGTTCTATATGGCTACACCTTC
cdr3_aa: CAWRRTGVLYGYTF

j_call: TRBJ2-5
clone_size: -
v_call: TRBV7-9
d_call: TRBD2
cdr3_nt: TGTGCCAGCGGGACGGGGGGACAAGAGACCCAGTACTTC
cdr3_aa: CASGTGGQETQYF

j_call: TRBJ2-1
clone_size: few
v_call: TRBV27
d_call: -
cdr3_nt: TGTGCCAGCAGTCTGAGCTCCTACAATGAGCAGTTCTTC
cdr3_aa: CASSLSSYNEQFF

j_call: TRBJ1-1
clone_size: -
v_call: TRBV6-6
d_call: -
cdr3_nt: TGTGCCAGCAGCAATAGGGGGTCCGCGCACACTGAAGCTTTCTTT
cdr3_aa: CASSNRGSAHTEAFF

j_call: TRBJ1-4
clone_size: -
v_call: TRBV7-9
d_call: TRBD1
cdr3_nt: TGTGCCAGCAGCTTATTCACAGGGGGCGGAACAACTAATGAAAAACTGTTTTTT
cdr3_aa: CASSLFTGGGTTNEKLFF

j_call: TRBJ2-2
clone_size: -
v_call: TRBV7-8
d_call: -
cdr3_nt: TGTGCCAGCAGCTCCACCGGGACTGAGGAGAACACCGGGGAGCTGTTTTTT
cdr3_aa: CASSSTGTEENTGELFF

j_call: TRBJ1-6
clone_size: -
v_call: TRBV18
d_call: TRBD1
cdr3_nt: TGTGCCAGCTCACCACTAGGACCCACCGGGACAGGGGATTCACCCCTCCACTTT
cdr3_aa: CASSPLGPTGTGDSPLHF

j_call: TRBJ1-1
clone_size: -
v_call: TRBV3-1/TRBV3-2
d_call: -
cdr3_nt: TGTGCCAGCCGGTTGCAGGGCCAGAACACTGAAGCTTTCTTT
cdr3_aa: CASRLQGQNTEAFF

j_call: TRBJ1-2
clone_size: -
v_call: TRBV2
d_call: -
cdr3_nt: TGTGCCAGCAGTGAGGTCCAGGGGAATGGCTACACCTTC
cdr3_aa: CASSEVQGNGYTF

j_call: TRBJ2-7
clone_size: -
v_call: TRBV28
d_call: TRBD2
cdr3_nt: TGTGCCAGCAGTTTCCCGGGGGGGACCTACGAGCAGTACTTC
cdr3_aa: CASSFPGGTYEQYF

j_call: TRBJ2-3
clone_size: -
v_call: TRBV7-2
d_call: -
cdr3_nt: TGTGCCAGCAGCCCCTTCACAGATACGCAGTATTTT
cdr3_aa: CASSPFTDTQYF

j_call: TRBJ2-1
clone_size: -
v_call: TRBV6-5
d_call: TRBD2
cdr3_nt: TGTGCCAGCAGCCTTAGCGGGGGGCTGGACAATGAGCAGTTCTTC
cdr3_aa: CASSLSGGLDNEQFF